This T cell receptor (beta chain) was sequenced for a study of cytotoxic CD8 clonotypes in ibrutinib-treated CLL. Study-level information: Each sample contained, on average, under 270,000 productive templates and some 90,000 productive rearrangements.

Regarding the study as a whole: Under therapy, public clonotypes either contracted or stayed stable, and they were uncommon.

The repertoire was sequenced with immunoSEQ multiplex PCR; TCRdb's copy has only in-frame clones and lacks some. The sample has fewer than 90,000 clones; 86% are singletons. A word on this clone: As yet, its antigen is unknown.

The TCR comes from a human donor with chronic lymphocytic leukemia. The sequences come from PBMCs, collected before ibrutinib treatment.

CDR3 residues: CASSPPGQGFSGNTIYF. The CDR3 DNA sequence: TGTGCCAGCAGCCCGCCCGGACAGGGATTCTCTGGAAACACCATATATTTT. This chain uses TRBV7-9 with TRBJ1-3; 8 bases match TRBD1. The CDR3 contains 17 residues. In germline, CDR1 is SEHNR, CDR2 FQNEAQ (reference sequence). With V trimmed by 5 bases and J by 0 bases, 9 bases remained unmatched.